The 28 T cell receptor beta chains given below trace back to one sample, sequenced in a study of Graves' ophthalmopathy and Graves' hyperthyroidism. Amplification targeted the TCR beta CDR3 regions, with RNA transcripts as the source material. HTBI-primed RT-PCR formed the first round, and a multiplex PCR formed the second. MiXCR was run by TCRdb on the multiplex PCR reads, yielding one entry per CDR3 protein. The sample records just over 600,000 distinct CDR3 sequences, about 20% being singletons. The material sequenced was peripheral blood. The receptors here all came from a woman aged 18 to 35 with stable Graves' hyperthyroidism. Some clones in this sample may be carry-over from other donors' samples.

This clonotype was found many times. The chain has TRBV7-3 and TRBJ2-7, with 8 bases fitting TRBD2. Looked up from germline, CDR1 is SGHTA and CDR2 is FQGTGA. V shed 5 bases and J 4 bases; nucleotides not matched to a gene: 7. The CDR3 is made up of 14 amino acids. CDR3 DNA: TGTGCCAGCAGCCTCGGGACTAGAGTATACGAGCAGTACTTC. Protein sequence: CASSLGTRVYEQYF.

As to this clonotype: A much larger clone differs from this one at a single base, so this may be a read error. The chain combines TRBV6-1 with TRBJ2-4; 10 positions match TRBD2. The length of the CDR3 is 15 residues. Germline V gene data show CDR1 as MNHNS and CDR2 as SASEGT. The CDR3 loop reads CASSLSGRAANEKFF. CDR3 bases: TGTGCCAGCAGTCTCAGCGGGAGGGCCGCCAATGAGAAGTTCTTC.

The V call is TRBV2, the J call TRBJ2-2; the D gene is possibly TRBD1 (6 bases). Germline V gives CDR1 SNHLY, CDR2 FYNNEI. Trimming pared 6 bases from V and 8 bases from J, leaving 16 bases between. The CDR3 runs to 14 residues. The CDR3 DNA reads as TGTGCCAGCAGCGTACGAGACAGGTCTGGGGAGCTGTTTTTT. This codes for CASSVRDRSGELFF.

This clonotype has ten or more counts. The CDR3 bases are TGCGCCAGCAGCCAAGATCGGGAAAGGGGGAGGGACGAGCAGTACTTC. This encodes CASSQDRERGRDEQYF. The genes are TRBV4-1 and TRBJ2-7, with D possibly TRBD2 on 7 matching bases. Trimming removed 0 bases from V and 5 bases from J, with 17 bases in between. Germline V gives CDR1 MGHRA, CDR2 YSYEKL. There are 16 residues in the CDR3.

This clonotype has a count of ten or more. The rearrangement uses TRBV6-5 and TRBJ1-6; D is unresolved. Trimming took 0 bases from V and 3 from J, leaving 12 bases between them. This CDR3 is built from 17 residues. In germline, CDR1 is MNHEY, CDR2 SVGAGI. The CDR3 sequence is CASSYSSSRHYNSPLHF. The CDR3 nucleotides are TGTGCCAGCAGTTACTCGAGTAGTAGACACTATAATTCACCCCTCCACTTT.

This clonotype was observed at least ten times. The CDR3, as DNA: TGTGCCAGCAGCACCGGGGCCAGGGGGCAAGAGACCCAGTACTTC. Its translation: CASSTGARGQETQYF. The chain links TRBV13 to TRBJ2-5; 7 bases fit TRBD1. The CDR3 runs 15 residues. Looked up from germline, CDR1 is PRHDT and CDR2 is FYEKMQ (reference sequence). The junction had 8 bases not matched to a gene; V was cut back by 5 bases and J by 2 bases.

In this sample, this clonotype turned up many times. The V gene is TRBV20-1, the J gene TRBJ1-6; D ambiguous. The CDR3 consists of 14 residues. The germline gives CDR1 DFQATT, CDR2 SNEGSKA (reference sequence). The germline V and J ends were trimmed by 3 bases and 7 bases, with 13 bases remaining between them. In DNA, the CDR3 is TGCAGTGCTAGGATGTCGGCGGGGAATTCACCCCTCCACTTT. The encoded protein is CSARMSAGNSPLHF.

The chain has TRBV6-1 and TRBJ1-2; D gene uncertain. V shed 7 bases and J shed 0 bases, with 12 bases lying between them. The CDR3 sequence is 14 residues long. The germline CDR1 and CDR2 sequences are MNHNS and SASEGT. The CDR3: CASTQIDPNYGYTF. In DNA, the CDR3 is TGTGCCAGCACTCAAATCGACCCTAACTATGGCTACACCTTC.

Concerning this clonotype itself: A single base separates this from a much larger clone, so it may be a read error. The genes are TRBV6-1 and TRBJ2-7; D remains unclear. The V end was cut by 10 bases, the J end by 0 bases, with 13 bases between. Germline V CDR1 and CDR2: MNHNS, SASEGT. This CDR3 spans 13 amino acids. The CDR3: CAIMPRDSYEQYF. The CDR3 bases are TGTGCCATCATGCCTAGGGACTCCTACGAGCAGTACTTC.

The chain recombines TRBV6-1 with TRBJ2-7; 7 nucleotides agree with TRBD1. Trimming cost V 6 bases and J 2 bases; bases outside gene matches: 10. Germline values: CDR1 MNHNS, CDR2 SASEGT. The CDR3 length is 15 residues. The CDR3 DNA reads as TGTGCCAGCAGCCTAACAGGGGCTCTCACCTACGAGCAGTACTTC. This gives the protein CASSLTGALTYEQYF.

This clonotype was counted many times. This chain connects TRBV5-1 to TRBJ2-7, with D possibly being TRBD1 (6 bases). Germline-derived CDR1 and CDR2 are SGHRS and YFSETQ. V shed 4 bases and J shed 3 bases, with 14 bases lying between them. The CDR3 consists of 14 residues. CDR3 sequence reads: CASSPTDSFYEQYF. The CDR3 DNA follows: TGCGCCAGCAGCCCTACGGACAGCTTCTACGAGCAGTACTTC. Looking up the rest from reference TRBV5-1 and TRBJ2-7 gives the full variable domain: KAGVTQTPRYLIKTRGQQVTLSCSPISGHRSVSWYQQTPGQGLQFLFEYFSETQRNKGNFPGRFSGRQFSNSRSEMNVSTLELGDSALYLCASSPTDSFYEQYFGPGTRLTVT.

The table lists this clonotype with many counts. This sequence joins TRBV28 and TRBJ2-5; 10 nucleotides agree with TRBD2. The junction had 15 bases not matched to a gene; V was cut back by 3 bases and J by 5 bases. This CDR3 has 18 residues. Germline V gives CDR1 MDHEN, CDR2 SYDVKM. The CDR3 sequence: CASSFSRKVAGGEETQYF. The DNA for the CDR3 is TGTGCCAGCAGTTTTAGCAGGAAGGTAGCGGGGGGAGAGGAGACCCAGTACTTC.

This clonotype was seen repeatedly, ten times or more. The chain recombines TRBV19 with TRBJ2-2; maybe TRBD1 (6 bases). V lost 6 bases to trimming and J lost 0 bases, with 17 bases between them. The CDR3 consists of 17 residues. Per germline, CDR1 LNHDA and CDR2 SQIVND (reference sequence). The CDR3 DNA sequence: TGTGCCAGTAGGACTAAGGGGGACCCAGCGAACACCGGGGAGCTGTTTTTT. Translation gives CASRTKGDPANTGELFF.

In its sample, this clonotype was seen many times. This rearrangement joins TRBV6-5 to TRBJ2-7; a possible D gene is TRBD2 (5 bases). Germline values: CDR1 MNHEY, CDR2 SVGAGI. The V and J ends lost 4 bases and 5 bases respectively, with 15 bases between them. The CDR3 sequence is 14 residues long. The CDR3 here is CASSLGGSLNEQYF. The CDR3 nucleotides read TGTGCCAGCAGTTTGGGTGGGAGCCTCAACGAGCAGTACTTC.

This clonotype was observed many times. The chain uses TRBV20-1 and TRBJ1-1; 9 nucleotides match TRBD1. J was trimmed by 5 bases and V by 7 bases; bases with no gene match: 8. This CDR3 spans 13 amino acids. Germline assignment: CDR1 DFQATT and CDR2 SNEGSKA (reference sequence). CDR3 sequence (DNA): TGCAGTGTAAAGACAGGGGGTGGTACTGAAGCTTTCTTT. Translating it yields CSVKTGGGTEAFF.

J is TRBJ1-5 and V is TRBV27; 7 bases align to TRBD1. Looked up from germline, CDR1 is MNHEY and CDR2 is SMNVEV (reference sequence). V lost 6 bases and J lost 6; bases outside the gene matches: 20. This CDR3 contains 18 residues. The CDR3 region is CASSPFTLTGSLGQPQHF. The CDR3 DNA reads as TGTGCCAGCAGCCCATTTACGTTGACAGGGTCTCTGGGTCAGCCCCAGCATTTT.

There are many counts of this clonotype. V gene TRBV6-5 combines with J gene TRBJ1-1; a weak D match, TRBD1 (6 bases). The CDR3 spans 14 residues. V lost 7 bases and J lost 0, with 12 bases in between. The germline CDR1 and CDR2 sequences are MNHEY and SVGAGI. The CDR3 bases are TGTGCCAGCAACCCGGGACACCTGAACACTGAAGCTTTCTTT. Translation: CASNPGHLNTEAFF.

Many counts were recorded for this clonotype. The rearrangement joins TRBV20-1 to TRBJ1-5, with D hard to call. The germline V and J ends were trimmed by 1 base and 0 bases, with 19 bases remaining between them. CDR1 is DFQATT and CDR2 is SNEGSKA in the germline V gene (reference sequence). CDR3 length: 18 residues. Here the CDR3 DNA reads TGCAGTGCTAGAGGCTCGTCGCGGATACCCCATAGCAATCAGCCCCAGCATTTT. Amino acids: CSARGSSRIPHSNQPQHF.

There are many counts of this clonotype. CDR3 DNA sequence: TGTGCCAGCAGTGCTAATAGGGAAGGCTACGAGCAGTACTTC. This sequence encodes CASSANREGYEQYF. The rearrangement uses TRBV2 and TRBJ2-7; no definite D call. V was clipped by 4 bases and J by 3 bases, with 13 bases between them. The CDR3 has 14 amino acids. Germline-derived CDR1 and CDR2 are SNHLY and FYNNEI.

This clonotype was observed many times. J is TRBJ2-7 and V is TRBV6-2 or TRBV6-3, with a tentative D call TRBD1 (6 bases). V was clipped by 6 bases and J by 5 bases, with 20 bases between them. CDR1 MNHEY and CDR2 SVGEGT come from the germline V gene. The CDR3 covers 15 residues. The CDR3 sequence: CASRKDRGSLDEQYF. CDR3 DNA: TGTGCCAGCAGAAAGGACAGAGGATCATTAGACGAGCAGTACTTC.

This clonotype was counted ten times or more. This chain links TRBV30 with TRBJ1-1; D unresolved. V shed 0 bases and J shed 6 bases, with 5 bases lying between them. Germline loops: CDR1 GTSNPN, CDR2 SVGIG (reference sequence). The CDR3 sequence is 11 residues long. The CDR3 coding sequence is TGTGCCTGGAGTGTAGAAGCTGAAGCTTTCTTT. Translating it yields CAWSVEAEAFF. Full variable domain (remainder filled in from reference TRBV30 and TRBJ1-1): SQTIHQWPATLVQPVGSPLSLECTVEGTSNPNLYWYRQAAGRGLQLLFYSVGIGQISSEVPQNLSASRPQDRQFILSSKKLLLSDSGFYLCAWSVEAEAFFGQGTRLTVV.

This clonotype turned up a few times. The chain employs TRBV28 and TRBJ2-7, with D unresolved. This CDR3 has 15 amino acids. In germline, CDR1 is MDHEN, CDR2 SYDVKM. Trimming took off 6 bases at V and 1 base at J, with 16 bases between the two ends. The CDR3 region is CASSLIVRGSYEQYF. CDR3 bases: TGTGCCAGCAGCCTCATAGTCAGAGGTTCCTACGAGCAGTACTTC.

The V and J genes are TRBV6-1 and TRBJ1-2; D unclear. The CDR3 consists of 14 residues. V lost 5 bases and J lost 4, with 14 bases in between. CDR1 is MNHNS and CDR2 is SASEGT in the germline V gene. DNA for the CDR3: TGTGCCAGCAGTCCCAACTACAGCCTCTATGGCTACACCTTC. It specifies CASSPNYSLYGYTF.

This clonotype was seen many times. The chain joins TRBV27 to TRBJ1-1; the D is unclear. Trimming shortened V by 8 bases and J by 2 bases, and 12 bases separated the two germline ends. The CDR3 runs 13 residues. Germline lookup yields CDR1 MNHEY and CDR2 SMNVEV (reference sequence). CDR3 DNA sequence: TGTGCCAGCTGCTTGACGGCTAACACTGAAGCTTTCTTT. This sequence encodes CASCLTANTEAFF.

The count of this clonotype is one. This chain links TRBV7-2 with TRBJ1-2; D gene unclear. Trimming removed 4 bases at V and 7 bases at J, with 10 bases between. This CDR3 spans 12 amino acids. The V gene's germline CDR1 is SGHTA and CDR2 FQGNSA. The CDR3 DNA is TGTGCCAGCAGCTCATTCGACGGTGGCTACACCTTC. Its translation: CASSSFDGGYTF.

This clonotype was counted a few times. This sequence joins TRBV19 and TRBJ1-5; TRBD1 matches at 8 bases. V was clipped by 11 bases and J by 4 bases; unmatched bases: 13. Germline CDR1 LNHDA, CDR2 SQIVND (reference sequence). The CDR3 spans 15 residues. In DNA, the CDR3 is TGTGCCGTTTTCGACAGGGGCGCAGTAAATCAGCCCCAGCATTTT. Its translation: CAVFDRGAVNQPQHF.

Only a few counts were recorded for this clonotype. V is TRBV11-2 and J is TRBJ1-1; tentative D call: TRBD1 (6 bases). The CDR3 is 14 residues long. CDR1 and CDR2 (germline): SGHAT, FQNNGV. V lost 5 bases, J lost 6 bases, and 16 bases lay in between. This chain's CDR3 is CASSPMSGVPEAFF. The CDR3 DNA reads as TGTGCCAGCAGCCCGATGTCAGGGGTCCCTGAAGCTTTCTTT.

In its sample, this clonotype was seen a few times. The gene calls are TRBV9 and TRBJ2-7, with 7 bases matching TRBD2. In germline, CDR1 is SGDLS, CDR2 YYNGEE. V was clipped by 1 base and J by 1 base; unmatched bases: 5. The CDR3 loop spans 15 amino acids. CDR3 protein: CASSVTGGGSYEQYF. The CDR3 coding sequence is TGTGCCAGCAGCGTAACTGGGGGGGGGTCCTACGAGCAGTACTTC. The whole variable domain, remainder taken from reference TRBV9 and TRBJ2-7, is DSGVTQTPKHLITATGQRVTLRCSPRSGDLSVYWYQQSLDQGLQFLIQYYNGEERAKGNILERFSAQQFPDLHSELNLSSLELGDSALYFCASSVTGGGSYEQYFGPGTRLTVT.